The rows below give T cell receptor beta chains drawn from one sample of a study of blood T cells in healthy people across ages. A single record per CDR3 protein comes from TCRdb applying MiXCR to the 5' RACE reads. The sample lists roughly 860,000 distinct CDR3 sequences; approximately 65% were seen once. Material: blood. The receptors stem from a man younger than 45 in good health. Each CDR3 is given with its conserved first and last residue. A D gene is named only where the DNA matches it firmly. Clone size is not always given. Where it is, it says once, few, many or a class for expanded clones.

abundance: -
j_gene: TRBJ2-5
v_gene: TRBV4-1
d_gene: -
CDR3nt: TGCGCCAGCAGCCCATCCGGGACAAGTTATGGGCAGTACTTC
CDR3aa: CASSPSGTSYGQYF

abundance: -
j_gene: TRBJ2-5
v_gene: TRBV25-1
d_gene: TRBD2
CDR3nt: TGTGCCAGCAGTGACGGGAGGATGCAAGAGACCCAGTACTTC
CDR3aa: CASSDGRMQETQYF

abundance: -
j_gene: TRBJ2-7
v_gene: TRBV5-1
d_gene: TRBD2
CDR3nt: TGCGCCAGCAGAAGAGGAGCGGGGGGCTACGAGCAGTACTTC
CDR3aa: CASRRGAGGYEQYF

abundance: -
j_gene: TRBJ2-6
v_gene: TRBV27
d_gene: -
CDR3nt: TGTGCCAGCAGTTTCGATGGGGCCAACGTCCTGACTTTC
CDR3aa: CASSFDGANVLTF

abundance: -
j_gene: TRBJ2-4
v_gene: TRBV7-6
d_gene: -
CDR3nt: TGTGCCAGCAGCCCGGAGGTGGGGACTCAAGCTTTTTCGGACATTCAGTACTTC
CDR3aa: CASSPEVGTQAFSDIQYF

abundance: -
j_gene: TRBJ2-5
v_gene: TRBV20-1
d_gene: -
CDR3nt: TGCAGTGCTAGAGAAGGAGGATGGGAGACCCAGTACTTC
CDR3aa: CSAREGGWETQYF

abundance: -
j_gene: TRBJ2-5
v_gene: TRBV5-1
d_gene: -
CDR3nt: TGCGCCAGCAGCGCGACCAGGAATATAGAGACCCAGTACTTC
CDR3aa: CASSATRNIETQYF

abundance: once
j_gene: TRBJ1-4
v_gene: TRBV12-3/TRBV12-4
d_gene: -
CDR3nt: TGTGCCAGCAGTTTAGGCCGGCAGGAAAAACTGTTTTTT
CDR3aa: CASSLGRQEKLFF

abundance: -
j_gene: TRBJ2-5
v_gene: TRBV12-3/TRBV12-4
d_gene: -
CDR3nt: TGTGCCAGCAGTACTAGGGTCAAGGGAGAGACCCAGTACTTC
CDR3aa: CASSTRVKGETQYF

abundance: -
j_gene: TRBJ2-3
v_gene: TRBV7-4
d_gene: TRBD2
CDR3nt: TGTGCCAGCAGCTCCCTGCGGGGGGCCAACTATTTCACAGATACGCAGTATTTT
CDR3aa: CASSSLRGANYFTDTQYF

abundance: -
j_gene: TRBJ2-1
v_gene: TRBV6-5
d_gene: -
CDR3nt: TGTGCCAGCAGTTACCCACCGGGACGGAGCTCCTACAATGAGCAGTTCTTC
CDR3aa: CASSYPPGRSSYNEQFF

abundance: few
j_gene: TRBJ2-1
v_gene: TRBV7-2
d_gene: TRBD2
CDR3nt: TGTGCCAGCAGTCCCTTAGCGGGGGGGCGGGGGGAGCAGTTCTTC
CDR3aa: CASSPLAGGRGEQFF

abundance: few
j_gene: TRBJ1-1
v_gene: TRBV5-1
d_gene: -
CDR3nt: TGCGCCAGCAGCTTGGCCGATGGCACTGAAGCTTTCTTT
CDR3aa: CASSLADGTEAFF

abundance: -
j_gene: TRBJ1-2
v_gene: TRBV27
d_gene: -
CDR3nt: TGTGCCAGCAGGCCGGGTCCACCTTATGGCTACACCTTC
CDR3aa: CASRPGPPYGYTF

abundance: -
j_gene: TRBJ2-3
v_gene: TRBV27
d_gene: TRBD2
CDR3nt: TGTGCCAGCAGCCTACTAGCGGGGGGAGAAGCAGATACGCAGTATTTT
CDR3aa: CASSLLAGGEADTQYF

abundance: -
j_gene: TRBJ1-6
v_gene: TRBV7-3
d_gene: TRBD1
CDR3nt: TGTGCCAGCAGCTTATCCGGGACAGGGAATTCACCCCTCCACTTT
CDR3aa: CASSLSGTGNSPLHF

abundance: once
j_gene: TRBJ2-7
v_gene: TRBV13
d_gene: TRBD1
CDR3nt: TGTGCCAGCAGCTCCATGCTTGACAGGGATCAGTACGAGCAGTACTTC
CDR3aa: CASSSMLDRDQYEQYF